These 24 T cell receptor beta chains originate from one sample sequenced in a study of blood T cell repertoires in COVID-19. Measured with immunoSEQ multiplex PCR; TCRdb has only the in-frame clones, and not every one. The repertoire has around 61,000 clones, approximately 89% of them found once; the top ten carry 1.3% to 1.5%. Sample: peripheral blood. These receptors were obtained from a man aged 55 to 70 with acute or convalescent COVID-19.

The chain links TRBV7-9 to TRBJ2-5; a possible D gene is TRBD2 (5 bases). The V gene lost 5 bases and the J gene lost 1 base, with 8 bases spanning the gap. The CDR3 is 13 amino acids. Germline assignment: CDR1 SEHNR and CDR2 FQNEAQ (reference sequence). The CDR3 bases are TGTGCCAGCAGCAGGACTCCCCAAGAGACCCAGTACTTC. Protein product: CASSRTPQETQYF.

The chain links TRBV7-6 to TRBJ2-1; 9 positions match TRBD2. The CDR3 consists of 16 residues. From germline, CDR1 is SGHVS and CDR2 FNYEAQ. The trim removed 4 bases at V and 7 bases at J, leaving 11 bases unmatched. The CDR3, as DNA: TGTGCCAGCAGCTCCAACCTAGCGGGGACCAAAAATGAGCAGTTCTTC. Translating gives CASSSNLAGTKNEQFF.

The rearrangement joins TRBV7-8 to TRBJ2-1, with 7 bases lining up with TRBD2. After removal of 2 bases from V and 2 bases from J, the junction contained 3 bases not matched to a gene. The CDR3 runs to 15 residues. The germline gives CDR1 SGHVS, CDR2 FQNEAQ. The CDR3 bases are TGTGCCAGCAGCTTAACGGGGGGACCCTACAATGAGCAGTTCTTC. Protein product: CASSLTGGPYNEQFF.

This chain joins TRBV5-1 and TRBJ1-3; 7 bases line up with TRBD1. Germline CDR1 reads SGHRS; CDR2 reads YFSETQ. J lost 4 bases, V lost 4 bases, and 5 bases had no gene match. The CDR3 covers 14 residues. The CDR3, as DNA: TGCGCCAGCAGCAACTCGACAGGGGGAAACACCATATATTTT. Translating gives CASSNSTGGNTIYF.

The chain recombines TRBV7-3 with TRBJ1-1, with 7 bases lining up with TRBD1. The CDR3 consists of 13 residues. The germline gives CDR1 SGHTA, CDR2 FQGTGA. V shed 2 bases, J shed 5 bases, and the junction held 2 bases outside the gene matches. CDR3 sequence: CASSLSQGTEAFF. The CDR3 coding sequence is TGTGCCAGCAGCTTATCACAGGGGACTGAAGCTTTCTTT. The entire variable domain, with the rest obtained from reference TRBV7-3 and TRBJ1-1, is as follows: GAGVSQTPSNKVTEKGKYVELRCDPISGHTALYWYRQSLGQGPEFLIYFQGTGAADDSGLPNDRFFAVRPEGSVSTLKIQRTERGDSAVYLCASSLSQGTEAFFGQGTRLTVV.

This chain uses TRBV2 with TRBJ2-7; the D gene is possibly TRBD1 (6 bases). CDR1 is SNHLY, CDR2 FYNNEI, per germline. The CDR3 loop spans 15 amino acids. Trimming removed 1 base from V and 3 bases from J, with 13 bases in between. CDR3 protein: CASSEGRPGVYEQYF. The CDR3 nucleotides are TGTGCCAGCAGTGAAGGGCGTCCAGGGGTCTACGAGCAGTACTTC.

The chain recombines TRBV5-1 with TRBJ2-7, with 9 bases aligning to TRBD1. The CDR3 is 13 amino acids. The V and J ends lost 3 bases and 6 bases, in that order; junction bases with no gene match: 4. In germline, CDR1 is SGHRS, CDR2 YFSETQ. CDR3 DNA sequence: TGCGCCAGCAGCTCGGGACAGGGTGGCGAGCAGTACTTC. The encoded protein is CASSSGQGGEQYF.

This CDR3 is CASSLVSGEYYTF. The CDR3 DNA reads TGTGCCAGCAGTTTGGTGAGCGGGGAGTACTACACCTTC. V is TRBV6-5 and J is TRBJ1-2; D unresolved. Germline-derived CDR1 and CDR2 are MNHEY and SVGAGI. This CDR3 is built from 13 residues. V was trimmed by 4 bases and J by 10 bases, leaving 16 bases between them.

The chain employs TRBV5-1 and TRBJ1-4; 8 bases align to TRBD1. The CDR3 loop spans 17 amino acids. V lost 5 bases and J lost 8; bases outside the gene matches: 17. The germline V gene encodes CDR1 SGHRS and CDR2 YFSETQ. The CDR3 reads CASRKTGTGGVGEKLFF. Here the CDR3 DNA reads TGCGCCAGCAGGAAGACCGGGACAGGTGGAGTTGGAGAAAAACTGTTTTTT.

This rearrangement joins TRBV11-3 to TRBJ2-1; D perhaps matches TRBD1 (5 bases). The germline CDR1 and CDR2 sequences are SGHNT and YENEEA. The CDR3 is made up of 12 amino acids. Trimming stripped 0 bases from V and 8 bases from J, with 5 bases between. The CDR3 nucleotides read TGTGCCAGCAGCTTAGAAGGGGATGAGCAGTTCTTC. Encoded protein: CASSLEGDEQFF.

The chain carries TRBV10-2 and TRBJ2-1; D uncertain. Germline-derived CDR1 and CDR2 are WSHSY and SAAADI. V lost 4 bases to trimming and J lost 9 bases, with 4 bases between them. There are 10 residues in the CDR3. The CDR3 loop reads CASSAGEQFF. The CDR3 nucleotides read TGCGCCAGCAGTGCCGGTGAGCAGTTCTTC.

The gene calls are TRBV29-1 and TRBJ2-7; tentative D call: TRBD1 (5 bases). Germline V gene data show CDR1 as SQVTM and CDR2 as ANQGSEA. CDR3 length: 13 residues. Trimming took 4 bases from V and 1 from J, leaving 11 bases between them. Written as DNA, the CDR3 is TGCAGCGTTGCCCGTTCAGGGTCCTACGAGCAGTACTTC. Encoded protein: CSVARSGSYEQYF.

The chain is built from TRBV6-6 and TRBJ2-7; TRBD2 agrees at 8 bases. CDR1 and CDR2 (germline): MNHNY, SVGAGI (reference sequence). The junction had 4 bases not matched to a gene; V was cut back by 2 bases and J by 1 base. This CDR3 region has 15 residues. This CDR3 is CASSYSGGGSYEQYF. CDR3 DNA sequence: TGTGCCAGCAGTTACAGTGGCGGGGGGTCCTACGAGCAGTACTTC.

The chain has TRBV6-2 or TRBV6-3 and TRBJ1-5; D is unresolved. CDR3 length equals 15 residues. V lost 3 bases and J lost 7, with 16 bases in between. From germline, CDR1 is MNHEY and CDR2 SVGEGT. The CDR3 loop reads CASSYSAGWKQPQHF. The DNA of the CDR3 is TGTGCCAGCAGTTATTCGGCAGGCTGGAAACAGCCCCAGCATTTT.

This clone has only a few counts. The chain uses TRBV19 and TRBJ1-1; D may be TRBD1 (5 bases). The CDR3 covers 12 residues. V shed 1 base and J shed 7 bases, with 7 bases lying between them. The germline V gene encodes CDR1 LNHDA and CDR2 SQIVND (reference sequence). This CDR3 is CASSIGTREAFF. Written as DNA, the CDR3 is TGTGCCAGTAGTATAGGGACACGTGAAGCTTTCTTT.

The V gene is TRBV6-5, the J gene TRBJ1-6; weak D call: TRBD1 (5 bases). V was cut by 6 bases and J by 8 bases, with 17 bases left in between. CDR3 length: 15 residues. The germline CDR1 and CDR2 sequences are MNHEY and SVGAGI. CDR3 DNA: TGTGCCAGCAGCTACAGCGTCGGGGGGGATTCACCCCTCCACTTT. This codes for CASSYSVGGDSPLHF.

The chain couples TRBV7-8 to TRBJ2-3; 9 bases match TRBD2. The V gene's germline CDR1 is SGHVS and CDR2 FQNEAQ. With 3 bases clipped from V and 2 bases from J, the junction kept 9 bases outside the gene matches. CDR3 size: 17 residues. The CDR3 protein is CASSFSGAGGLTDTQYF. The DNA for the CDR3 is TGTGCCAGCAGCTTTAGCGGGGCGGGGGGGCTCACAGATACGCAGTATTTT.

As DNA, the CDR3 is TGTGCCAGCAGCGTAATAGCGGGGAGAGGCGATACGCAGTATTTT. Its translation is CASSVIAGRGDTQYF. The chain combines TRBV9 with TRBJ2-3; the match to TRBD2 covers 8 bases. V gave up 1 base and J gave up 6 bases; unmatched junction bases: 7. CDR1 and CDR2 (germline): SGDLS, YYNGEE. The CDR3 spans 15 residues.

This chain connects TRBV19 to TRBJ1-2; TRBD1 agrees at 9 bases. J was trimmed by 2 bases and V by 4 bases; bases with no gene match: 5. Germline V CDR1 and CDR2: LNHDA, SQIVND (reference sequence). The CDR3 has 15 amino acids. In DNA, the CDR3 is TGTGCCAGTAGTACGACAGGGGGTAAGAACTATGGCTACACCTTC. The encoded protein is CASSTTGGKNYGYTF. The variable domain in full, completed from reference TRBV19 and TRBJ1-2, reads DGGITQSPKYLFRKEGQNVTLSCEQNLNHDAMYWYRQDPGQGLRLIYYSQIVNDFQKGDIAEGYSVSREKKESFPLTVTSAQKNPTAFYLCASSTTGGKNYGYTFGSGTRLTVV.

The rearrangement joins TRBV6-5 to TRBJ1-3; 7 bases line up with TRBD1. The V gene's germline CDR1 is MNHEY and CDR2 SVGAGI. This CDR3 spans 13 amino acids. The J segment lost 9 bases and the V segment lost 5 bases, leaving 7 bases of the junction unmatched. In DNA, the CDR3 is TGTGCCAGCAGTCGCGGGACAGTAGGCACCATATATTTT. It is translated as CASSRGTVGTIYF.

The CDR3 loop reads CASHVRRQGLGTEAFF. The CDR3 region has the DNA TGTGCCAGCCACGTTCGGCGCCAGGGCCTGGGAACTGAAGCTTTCTTT. The genes are TRBV27 and TRBJ1-1, with D perhaps TRBD1 (5 bases). CDR3 length: 16 residues. V lost 8 bases to trimming and J lost 5 bases, with 24 bases between them. Germline CDR1 MNHEY, CDR2 SMNVEV (reference sequence).

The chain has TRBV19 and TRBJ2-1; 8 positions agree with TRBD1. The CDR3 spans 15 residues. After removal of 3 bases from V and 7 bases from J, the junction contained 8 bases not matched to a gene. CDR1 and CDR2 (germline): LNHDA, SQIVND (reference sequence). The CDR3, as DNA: TGTGCCAGTAGTATGGGGCAGGGGGCGAGGAATGAGCAGTTCTTC. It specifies CASSMGQGARNEQFF.

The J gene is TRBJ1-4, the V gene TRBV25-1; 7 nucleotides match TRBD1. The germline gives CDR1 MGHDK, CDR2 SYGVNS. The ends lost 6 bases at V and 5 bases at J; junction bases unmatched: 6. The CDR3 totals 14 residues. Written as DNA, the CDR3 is TGTGCCAGCAGCGGAAGGGGGCTCAATGAAAAACTGTTTTTT. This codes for CASSGRGLNEKLFF.

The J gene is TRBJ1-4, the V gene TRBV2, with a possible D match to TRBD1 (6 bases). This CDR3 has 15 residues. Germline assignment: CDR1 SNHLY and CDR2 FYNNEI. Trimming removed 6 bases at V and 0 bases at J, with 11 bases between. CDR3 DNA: TGTGCCAGCAGGGGGACACCTGCAACTAATGAAAAACTGTTTTTT. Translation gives CASRGTPATNEKLFF.